Each of the 15 T cell receptor beta chains below was sequenced from the same sample in a study of vaccination and CD4 T cells after COVID-19 (dated by TCRdb to 2022 to 2024). The treatment or condition label for this specimen denotes: 10-day PBMC culture with coronavirus spike peptide pools or control peptides (ViraFEST assay). CD4+ T cells from unexposed donors were collected before the COVID-19 pandemic (2011-2018). No antigen has been identified for these receptors. Receptor libraries were prepared by PCR. The sample was run on an Illumina iSeq 100. DNA from cultured CD4+ T cells underwent TCR sequencing with the Oncomine TCR Beta short-read assay at the Johns Hopkins FTIC core. Genomic DNA was extracted from the cultured CD4+ T cells with the QIAamp micro DNA kit. TCRdb's own reprocessing of the public reads used fastp at Q25 and MiXCR and kept productive beta chains. Here each entry gathers all rows of one CDR3 protein and keeps the most common genes and DNA. Counted in this sample were around 10,000 distinct CDR3 sequences; roughly 31% of them appeared once. The ten largest clonotypes hold approximately 25% of the sample.

Sequencing was done on a sample of CD4+ T cells from blood, cultured in vitro. These receptors were taken from a human donor in good health.

The chain combines TRBV20-1 with TRBJ2-7; 8 bases are a match to TRBD1. Germline CDR1 reads DFQATT; CDR2 reads SNEGSKA (reference sequence). The CDR3 extends over 14 amino acids. With 5 bases clipped from V and 2 bases from J, the junction kept 8 bases outside the gene matches. CDR3 DNA: TGCAGTGCTCCCCAACAGGGGGGAGCCTACGAGCAGTACTTC. This encodes CSAPQQGGAYEQYF.

This chain connects TRBV7-6 to TRBJ2-2, with a weak D call TRBD1 (6 bases). From germline, CDR1 is SGHVS and CDR2 FNYEAQ. The CDR3 length is 14 residues. Trimming cost V 6 bases and J 4 bases, with 12 bases left between them. CDR3 sequence (DNA): TGTGCCAGCAGTGACAGGTACTCCACCGGGGAGCTGTTTTTT. Protein sequence: CASSDRYSTGELFF.

This clonotype was counted only a few times. V gene TRBV2 combines with J gene TRBJ1-6; D call uncertain. This CDR3 comprises 12 residues. From germline, CDR1 is SNHLY and CDR2 FYNNEI. The V gene lost 8 bases and the J gene lost 6 bases, with 8 bases spanning the gap. Here the CDR3 reads CASCMSNSPLHF. The CDR3 DNA sequence: TGTGCCAGCTGTATGTCTAATTCACCCCTCCACTTT.

This clonotype showed up just a few times. The chain combines TRBV5-4 with TRBJ2-3; 7 positions match TRBD1. Trimming removed 5 bases from V and 1 base from J; junction bases left unmatched: 7. The CDR3 is made up of 15 amino acids. Germline loops: CDR1 SGHNT, CDR2 YYREEE (reference sequence). The CDR3 spells CASRYPGQRTDTQYF. For the CDR3, the DNA is TGTGCCAGCAGATACCCGGGACAGCGCACAGATACGCAGTATTTT.

This chain joins TRBV7-2 and TRBJ2-7; D is unclear. The V gene's germline CDR1 is SGHTA and CDR2 FQGNSA. The CDR3 covers 13 residues. V lost 5 bases, J lost 6 bases, and 14 bases lay in between. CDR3 in amino acids: CASSPWLGSEQYF. The CDR3 DNA is TGTGCCAGCAGCCCTTGGCTGGGGTCCGAGCAGTACTTC.

J is TRBJ1-2 and V is TRBV20-1; possibly TRBD1 for D (5 bases). The V end lost 6 bases, the J end lost 4 bases, and 9 bases lay between the germline ends. Germline-derived CDR1 and CDR2 are DFQATT and SNEGSKA (reference sequence). The CDR3 is 11 residues long. CDR3 in amino acids: CSAATVYGYTF. The CDR3 DNA reads as TGCAGTGCGGCGACAGTCTATGGCTACACCTTC.

The chain uses TRBV6-4 and TRBJ2-2; the match to TRBD2 covers 11 bases. V trimming: 5 bases; J trimming: 5 bases; junction bases outside the gene matches: 7. The CDR3 is 16 amino acids. Germline assignment: CDR1 MRHNA and CDR2 SNTAGT. The CDR3 coding sequence is TGTGCCAGCAGTCAATTAGCGGGAGGGCGGACCGGGGAGCTGTTTTTT. Protein: CASSQLAGGRTGELFF.

Only a few counts were recorded for this clonotype. The gene calls are TRBV7-2 and TRBJ2-7; D unclear. The CDR3 totals 14 residues. In germline, CDR1 is SGHTA, CDR2 FQGNSA. With 1 base removed from V and 9 bases from J, the gap between germline ends came to 16 bases. The CDR3 bases are TGTGCCAGCAGCTTAGAAGCAGGTCCACAGTGGCAGTACTTC. It yields the protein CASSLEAGPQWQYF.

This clonotype was seen a handful of times. V gene TRBV27 combines with J gene TRBJ1-2, with 9 bases aligning to TRBD1. From germline, CDR1 is MNHEY and CDR2 SMNVEV (reference sequence). V lost 4 bases to trimming and J lost 5 bases; unmatched junction nucleotides: 17. This CDR3 spans 18 amino acids. In DNA form, the CDR3 reads TGTGCCAGCAGTTGGGCAAAGGGACAGGGAGTAAACCTTTATGGCTACACCTTC. It is translated as CASSWAKGQGVNLYGYTF.

The rearrangement links TRBV20-1 to TRBJ1-2; D uncertain. The V gene lost 0 bases and the J gene lost 0 bases, with 5 bases spanning the gap. Germline V gene lookup returns CDR1 DFQATT and CDR2 SNEGSKA (reference sequence). The length of the CDR3 is 13 residues. The CDR3 spells CSARDGPNYGYTF. DNA for the CDR3: TGCAGTGCTAGAGATGGGCCTAACTATGGCTACACCTTC.

The V gene is TRBV28, the J gene TRBJ2-6; D uncertain. V dropped 6 bases and J dropped 0 bases, with 12 bases sitting between them. The CDR3 consists of 16 residues. Germline CDR1 is MDHEN and CDR2 is SYDVKM. CDR3 in DNA: TGTGCCAGCAGCCCACATCAGAACTCTGGGGCCAACGTCCTGACTTTC. This sequence encodes CASSPHQNSGANVLTF.

This clonotype was observed a handful of times. This sequence joins TRBV20-1 and TRBJ1-4; D not certain. The V end was cut by 5 bases, the J end by 0 bases, with 10 bases between. Germline lookup yields CDR1 DFQATT and CDR2 SNEGSKA (reference sequence). This CDR3 has 14 amino acids. The CDR3 DNA sequence: TGCAGTGCTGCAAGGTCCACAACTAATGAAAAACTGTTTTTT. Translated: CSAARSTTNEKLFF.

This clonotype turned up a few times. This chain uses TRBV7-8 with TRBJ2-1; 13 bases fit TRBD2. The germline V gene has CDR1 SGHVS and CDR2 FQNEAQ. The CDR3 totals 17 residues. Trimming at V came to 7 bases and at J to 0 bases, leaving 6 bases not matched to a gene. The CDR3 nucleotides read TGTGCCAGCAAGGGGACTAGCGGGAAAAGCTCCTACAATGAGCAGTTCTTC. Residues: CASKGTSGKSSYNEQFF.

The rearrangement uses TRBV19 and TRBJ2-7; tentative D call: TRBD2 (5 bases). Deletions cut 5 bases from V and 9 bases from J, with 17 bases between. Looked up from germline, CDR1 is LNHDA and CDR2 is SQIVND (reference sequence). This CDR3 region has 13 residues. CDR3 DNA: TGTGCCAGTAGTGAGCAGCTCGCGGGTGGGCAGTACTTC. Residues: CASSEQLAGGQYF.

This clonotype has only a few counts. The V call is TRBV27, the J call TRBJ2-1, with TRBD1 as a possible D gene (5 bases). The germline V and J ends were trimmed by 0 bases and 4 bases, with 13 bases remaining between them. Per the germline V gene, CDR1 is MNHEY and CDR2 is SMNVEV (reference sequence). There are 16 residues in the CDR3. This chain's CDR3 is CASSLSGRAIYNEQFF. The CDR3 nucleotides are TGTGCCAGCAGTTTATCGGGCAGGGCCATTTACAATGAGCAGTTCTTC.